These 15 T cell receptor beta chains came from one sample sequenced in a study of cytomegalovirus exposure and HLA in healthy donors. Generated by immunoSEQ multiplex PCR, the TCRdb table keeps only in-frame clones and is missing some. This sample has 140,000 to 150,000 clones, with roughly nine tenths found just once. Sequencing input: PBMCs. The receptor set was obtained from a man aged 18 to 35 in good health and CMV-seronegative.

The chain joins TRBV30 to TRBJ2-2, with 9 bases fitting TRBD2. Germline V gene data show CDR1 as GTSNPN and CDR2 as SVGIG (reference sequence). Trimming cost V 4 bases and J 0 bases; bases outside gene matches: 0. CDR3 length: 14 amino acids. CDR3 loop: CAWKRGANTGELFF. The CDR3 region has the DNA TGTGCCTGGAAGCGGGGGGCGAACACCGGGGAGCTGTTTTTT.

CDR3 DNA: TGTGCCAGCAGCCCCGGAGGCTACGAGCAGTACGTC. Its translation: CASSPGGYEQYV. The gene calls are TRBV6-6 and TRBJ2-7; maybe TRBD2 (5 bases). This CDR3 is built from 12 residues. Germline values: CDR1 MNHNY, CDR2 SVGAGI (reference sequence). V was cut by 6 bases and J by 3 bases, with 9 bases left in between.

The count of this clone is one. The CDR3 coding sequence is TGTGCCAGCAGTGATAGAACTAGCGGGTTCTACGAGCAGTACGTC. Its protein product is CASSDRTSGFYEQYV. This chain links TRBV6-1 with TRBJ2-7; 9 bases are shared with TRBD2. Germline trimming cut 3 bases from V and 3 bases from J; bases unmatched to any gene: 6. Germline V gene data show CDR1 as MNHNS and CDR2 as SASEGT. The CDR3 runs 15 residues.

This chain's CDR3 is CASSWPGLAGPTYNEQFF. CDR3 nucleotide sequence: TGTGCCAGCAGCTGGCCGGGACTAGCGGGACCCACCTACAATGAGCAGTTCTTC. This chain connects TRBV11-3 to TRBJ2-1; 13 nucleotides align to TRBD2. Unmatched junction bases numbered 8, after V lost 4 bases and J lost 2 bases. Germline assignment: CDR1 SGHNT and CDR2 YENEEA. The CDR3 length is 18 residues.

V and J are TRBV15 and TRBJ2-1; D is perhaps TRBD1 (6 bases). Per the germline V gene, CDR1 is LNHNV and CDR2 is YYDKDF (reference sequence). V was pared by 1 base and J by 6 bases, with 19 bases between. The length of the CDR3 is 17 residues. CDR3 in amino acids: CATSRVFGGSLVNEQFF. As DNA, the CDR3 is TGTGCCACCAGCAGAGTGTTTGGGGGCAGCTTGGTCAATGAGCAGTTCTTC.

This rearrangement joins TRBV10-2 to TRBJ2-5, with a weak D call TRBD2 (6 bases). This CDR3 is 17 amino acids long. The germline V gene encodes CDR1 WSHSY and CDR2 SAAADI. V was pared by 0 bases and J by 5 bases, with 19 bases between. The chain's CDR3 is CASSESMWGGPPETQYF. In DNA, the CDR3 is TGCGCCAGCAGTGAGTCGATGTGGGGAGGCCCCCCTGAGACCCAGTACTTC.

CDR3 residues: CASSYQGGYTF. The CDR3 nucleotides are TGTGCCAGCAGTTACCAGGGAGGCTACACCTTC. J is TRBJ1-2 and V is TRBV6-6, with a weak D call TRBD1 (5 bases). The CDR3 is made up of 11 amino acids. V dropped 2 bases and J dropped 8 bases, with 6 bases sitting between them. CDR1 MNHNY and CDR2 SVGAGI come from the germline V gene (reference sequence).

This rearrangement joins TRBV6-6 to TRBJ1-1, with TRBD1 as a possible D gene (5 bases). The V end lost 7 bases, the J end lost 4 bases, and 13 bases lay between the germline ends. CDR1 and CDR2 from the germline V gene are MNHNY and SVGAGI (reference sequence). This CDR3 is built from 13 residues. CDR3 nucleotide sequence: TGTGCCAGCAACGCGGGGGTGAGCACTGAAGCTTTCTTT. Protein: CASNAGVSTEAFF.

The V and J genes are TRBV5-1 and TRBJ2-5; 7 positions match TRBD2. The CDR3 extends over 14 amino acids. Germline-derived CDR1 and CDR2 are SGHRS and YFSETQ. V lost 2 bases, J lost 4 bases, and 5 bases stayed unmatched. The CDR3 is CASSFGGSGETQYF. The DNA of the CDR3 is TGCGCCAGCAGCTTCGGGGGGTCCGGAGAGACCCAGTACTTC.

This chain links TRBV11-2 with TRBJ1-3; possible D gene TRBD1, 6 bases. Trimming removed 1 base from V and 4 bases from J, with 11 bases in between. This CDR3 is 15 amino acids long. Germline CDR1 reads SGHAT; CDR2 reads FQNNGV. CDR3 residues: CASSLVRGSGNTIYF. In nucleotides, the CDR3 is TGTGCCAGCAGCTTAGTGAGGGGGAGCGGAAACACCATATATTTT.

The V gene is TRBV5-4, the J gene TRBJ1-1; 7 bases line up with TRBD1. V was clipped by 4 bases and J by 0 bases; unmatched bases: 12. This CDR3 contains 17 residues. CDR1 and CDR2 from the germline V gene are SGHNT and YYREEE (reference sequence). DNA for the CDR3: TGTGCCAGCAGCCCTAGCTCAACCGGACAGGTGAACACTGAAGCTTTCTTT. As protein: CASSPSSTGQVNTEAFF.

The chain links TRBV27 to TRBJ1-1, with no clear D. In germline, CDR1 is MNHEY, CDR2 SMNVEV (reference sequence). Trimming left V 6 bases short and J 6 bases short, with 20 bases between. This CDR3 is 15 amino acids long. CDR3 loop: CASSLEGFSGAEAFF. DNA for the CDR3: TGTGCCAGCAGCCTCGAGGGCTTCTCTGGGGCTGAAGCTTTCTTT.

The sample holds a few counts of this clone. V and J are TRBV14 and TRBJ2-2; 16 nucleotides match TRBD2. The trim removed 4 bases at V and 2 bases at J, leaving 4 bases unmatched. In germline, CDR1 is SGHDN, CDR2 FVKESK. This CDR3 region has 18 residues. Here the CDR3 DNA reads TGTGCCAGCAGCCTGGGACTAGCGGGAGGGATAAACACCGGGGAGCTGTTTTTT. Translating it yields CASSLGLAGGINTGELFF.

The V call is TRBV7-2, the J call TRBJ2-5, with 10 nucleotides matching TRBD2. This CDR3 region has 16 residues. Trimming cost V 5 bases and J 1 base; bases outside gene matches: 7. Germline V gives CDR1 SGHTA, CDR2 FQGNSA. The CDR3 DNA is TGTGCCAGCAGCCCAAGACTAGCGGGCCCCCAAGAGACCCAGTACTTC. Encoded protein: CASSPRLAGPQETQYF.

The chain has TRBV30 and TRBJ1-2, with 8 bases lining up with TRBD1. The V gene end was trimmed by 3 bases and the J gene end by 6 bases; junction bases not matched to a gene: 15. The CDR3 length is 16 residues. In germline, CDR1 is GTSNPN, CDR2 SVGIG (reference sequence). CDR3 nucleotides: TGTGCCTGGAGGGACAAGGGGGGACAGGAGATGGATGGCTACACCTTC. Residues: CAWRDKGGQEMDGYTF.